Shown below are 11 T cell receptor beta chains from a single sample sequenced in a study of T cell repertoires in cytomegalovirus infection. TCRdb redid the calling of the reads with MiXCR, one entry per CDR3 protein. The sample carries 560,000 or so distinct CDR3 sequences, 16% recorded once. Input material: CD8+ T cells from PBMCs. Receptors originate from a human donor in good health (CMV status not recorded). Some clones in this sample may be carry-over from other donors' samples.

As regards this clonotype: This may be a read error: a much more frequent sequence differs by one nucleotide. The chain carries TRBV27 and TRBJ2-3; weak D call: TRBD2 (6 bases). The CDR3 contains 16 residues. V gave up 7 bases and J gave up 1 base, with 18 bases separating them. The germline V gene encodes CDR1 MNHEY and CDR2 SMNVEV (reference sequence). CDR3: CASTGYGLTGTDTQYF. CDR3 nucleotide sequence: TGTGCCAGCACCGGATACGGACTAACGGGCACAGATACGCAGTATTTT.

The chain recombines TRBV5-6 with TRBJ2-3, with 9 bases lining up with TRBD1. The V gene end was trimmed by 3 bases and the J gene end by 5 bases; junction bases not matched to a gene: 4. The V gene's germline CDR1 is SGHDT and CDR2 YYEEEE. The length of the CDR3 is 14 residues. CDR3 sequence: CASSWGTGLDTQYF. Written as DNA, the CDR3 is TGTGCCAGCAGCTGGGGGACAGGGCTAGATACGCAGTATTTT.

This clonotype was seen at least ten times. V and J are TRBV24-1 and TRBJ2-1; TRBD2 aligns across 10 bases. The ends lost 3 bases at V and 3 bases at J; junction bases unmatched: 10. The CDR3 has 18 residues. Germline V gene data show CDR1 as KGHDR and CDR2 as SFDVKD. CDR3 nucleotide sequence: TGTGCCACCAGTGATGACCGAACCGGGACTAGCGACTACAATGAGCAGTTCTTC. It is translated as CATSDDRTGTSDYNEQFF.

The chain carries TRBV6-2 or TRBV6-3 and TRBJ2-5, with 8 bases that match TRBD2. The V segment lost 8 bases and the J segment 2 bases; nucleotides outside the gene matches: 7. This CDR3 comprises 14 residues. Germline V gene data show CDR1 as MNHEY and CDR2 as SVGEGT. This CDR3 reads CASDLTGGQETQYF. The DNA of the CDR3 is TGTGCCAGCGACCTAACGGGGGGGCAAGAGACCCAGTACTTC.

This clonotype occurred many times. This chain connects TRBV7-9 to TRBJ2-3, with 8 bases aligning to TRBD2. Germline V gene data show CDR1 as SEHNR and CDR2 as FQNEAQ (reference sequence). Trimming at V came to 1 base and at J to 0 bases, leaving 3 bases not matched to a gene. There are 16 residues in the CDR3. CDR3 nucleotide sequence: TGTGCCAGCAGCTTAGTAACTAGCGGTAGCACAGATACGCAGTATTTT. Protein: CASSLVTSGSTDTQYF.

This clonotype came up many times. This chain uses TRBV24-1 with TRBJ2-1, with 15 bases lining up with TRBD2. Germline V gene sequence: CDR1 KGHDR, CDR2 SFDVKD. The V and J ends lost 2 bases and 6 bases, in that order; junction bases with no gene match: 1. The CDR3 is 16 amino acids. CDR3 residues: CATSDSGLAGGNEQFF. For the CDR3, the DNA is TGTGCCACCAGTGATTCGGGACTAGCGGGAGGCAATGAGCAGTTCTTC.

Points on this clonotype: It may be a read error: a sequence one base away is much more abundant. The rearrangement links TRBV14 to TRBJ2-1; D unresolved. Germline lookup yields CDR1 SGHDN and CDR2 FVKESK. This CDR3 has 17 amino acids. The germline V and J ends were trimmed by 0 bases and 4 bases, with 16 bases remaining between them. The CDR3 is CASSQESPAFPYNEQFF. CDR3 in DNA: TGTGCCAGCAGCCAAGAAAGTCCGGCTTTTCCTTACAATGAGCAGTTCTTC.

This clonotype was found a few times. V and J are TRBV10-3 and TRBJ2-3; D assignment may be TRBD1 or TRBD2 (5 bases each). The V gene lost 8 bases and the J gene lost 2 bases, with 11 bases spanning the gap. Germline assignment: CDR1 ENHRY and CDR2 SYGVKD. This CDR3 is built from 13 residues. CDR3 coding DNA: TGTGCCATCGGGATGGGGGACACAGATACGCAGTATTTT. Protein sequence: CAIGMGDTDTQYF.

There are many counts of this clonotype. The V and J genes are TRBV6-1 and TRBJ1-5; no clear D. Germline V gene sequence: CDR1 MNHNS, CDR2 SASEGT. V lost 8 bases and J lost 3, with 8 bases in between. The CDR3 is made up of 12 amino acids. In DNA form, the CDR3 reads TGTGCCAGCCGGCCGTACAATCAGCCCCAGCATTTT. This translates into CASRPYNQPQHF.

This clonotype has ten or more counts. The chain couples TRBV11-2 to TRBJ2-7, with D perhaps TRBD1 (6 bases). The CDR3 consists of 15 residues. V was shortened by 4 bases and J by 4 bases, with 17 bases between the two germline ends. From germline, CDR1 is SGHAT and CDR2 FQNNGV. CDR3 in amino acids: CASSSSGQATYEQYF. The CDR3 DNA is TGTGCCAGCAGCTCGTCGGGACAAGCTACTTACGAGCAGTACTTC. The full variable domain, in which reference TRBV11-2 and TRBJ2-7 provide the parts outside the CDR3, is EAGVAQSPRYKIIEKRQSVAFWCNPISGHATLYWYQQILGQGPKLLIQFQNNGVVDDSQLPKDRFSAERLKGVDSTLKIQPAKLEDSAVYLCASSSSGQATYEQYFGPGTRLTVT.

The genes are TRBV28 and TRBJ2-7; D assignment may be TRBD1 or TRBD2 (6 bases each). This CDR3 is built from 14 residues. Germline V gene lookup returns CDR1 MDHEN and CDR2 SYDVKM. The germline V and J ends were trimmed by 7 bases and 2 bases, with 15 bases remaining between them. As DNA, the CDR3 is TGTGCCAGCACTGAGGAGGAGGGGGCCTACGAGCAGTACTTC. This translates into CASTEEEGAYEQYF. Full variable domain (rest looked up from reference TRBV28 and TRBJ2-7): DVKVTQSSRYLVKRTGEKVFLECVQDMDHENMFWYRQDPGLGLRLIYFSYDVKMKEKGDIPEGYSVSREKKERFSLILESASTNQTSMYLCASTEEEGAYEQYFGPGTRLTVT.